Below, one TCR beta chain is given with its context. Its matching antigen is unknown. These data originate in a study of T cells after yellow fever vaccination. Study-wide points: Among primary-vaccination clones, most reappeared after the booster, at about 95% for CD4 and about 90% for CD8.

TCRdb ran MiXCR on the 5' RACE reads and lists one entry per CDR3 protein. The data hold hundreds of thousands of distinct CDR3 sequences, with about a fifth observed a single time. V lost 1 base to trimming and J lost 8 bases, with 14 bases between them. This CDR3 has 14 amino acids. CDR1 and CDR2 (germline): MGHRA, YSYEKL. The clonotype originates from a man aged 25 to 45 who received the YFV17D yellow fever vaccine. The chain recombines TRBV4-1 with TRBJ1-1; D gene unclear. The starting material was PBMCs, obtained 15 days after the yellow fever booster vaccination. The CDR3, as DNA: TGCGCCAGCAGCCAAGCGGCGGGGTCTTCAGAAGCTTTCTTT. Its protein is CASSQAAGSSEAFF.